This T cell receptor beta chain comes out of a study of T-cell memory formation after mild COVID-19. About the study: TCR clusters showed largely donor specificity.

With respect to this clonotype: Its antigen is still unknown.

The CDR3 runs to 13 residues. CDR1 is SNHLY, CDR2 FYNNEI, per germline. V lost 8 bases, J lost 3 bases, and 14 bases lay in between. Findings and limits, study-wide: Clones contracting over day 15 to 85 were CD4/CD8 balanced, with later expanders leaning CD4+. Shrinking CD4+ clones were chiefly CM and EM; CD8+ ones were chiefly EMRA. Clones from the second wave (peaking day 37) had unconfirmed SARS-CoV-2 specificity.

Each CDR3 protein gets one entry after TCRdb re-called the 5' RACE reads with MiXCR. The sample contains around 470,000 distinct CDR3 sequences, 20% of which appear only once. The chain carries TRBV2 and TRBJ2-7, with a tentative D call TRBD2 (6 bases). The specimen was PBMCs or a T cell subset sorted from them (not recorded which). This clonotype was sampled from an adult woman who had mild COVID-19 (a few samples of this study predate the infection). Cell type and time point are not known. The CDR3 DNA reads TGTGCCAGCGGAGGGGACGCTATCTACGAGCAGTACTTC. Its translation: CASGGDAIYEQYF.